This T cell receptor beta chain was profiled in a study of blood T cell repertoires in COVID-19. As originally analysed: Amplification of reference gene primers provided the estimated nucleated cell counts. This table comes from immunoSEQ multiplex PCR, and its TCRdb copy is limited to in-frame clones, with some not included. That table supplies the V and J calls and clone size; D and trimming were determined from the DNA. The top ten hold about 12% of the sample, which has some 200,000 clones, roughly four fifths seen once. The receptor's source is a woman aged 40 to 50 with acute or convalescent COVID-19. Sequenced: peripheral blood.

The CDR3 is CASSYARSGFPDTQYF. DNA of the CDR3: TGTGCCAGCAGTTACGCGAGATCAGGGTTCCCAGATACGCAGTATTTT. The chain carries TRBV6-5 and TRBJ2-3, with D maybe TRBD1 (5 bases). CDR3 size: 16 residues. The germline V gene encodes CDR1 MNHEY and CDR2 SVGAGI. Trimming removed 2 bases from V and 4 bases from J, with 16 bases in between.